These 22 T cell receptor beta chains came from one sample sequenced in a study of T cell responses to AZD1222 COVID-19 vaccine. Sequencing was performed with immunoSEQ multiplex PCR; in TCRdb, only in-frame clones are kept and a portion is missing. The table includes 80,000 to 90,000 clones, 90% detected once. Source: peripheral blood, taken 28 days after the second AZD1222 dose. The receptor source for this set is an adult who received the AZD1222 COVID-19 vaccine.

This rearrangement joins TRBV2 to TRBJ1-1; no reliable D call. Germline assignment: CDR1 SNHLY and CDR2 FYNNEI. V was shortened by 6 bases and J by 3 bases, with 14 bases between the two germline ends. This CDR3 spans 14 amino acids. The CDR3 region is CASRGPSRDTEAFF. The CDR3, as DNA: TGTGCCAGCAGGGGCCCCTCCCGGGACACTGAAGCTTTCTTT.

The chain carries TRBV4-3 and TRBJ2-1, with unresolved D. Trimming pared 0 bases from V and 1 base from J, leaving 7 bases between. CDR1 LGHNA and CDR2 YSLEER come from the germline V gene. This CDR3 region has 15 residues. The CDR3 spells CASSQEQLSYNEQFF. CDR3 DNA sequence: TGCGCCAGCAGCCAAGAACAACTTTCCTACAATGAGCAGTTCTTC.

CDR3 coding DNA: TGTGCCAGCAGCTCGGGACGGCACCTTACAAATGAGCAGTTCTTC. It codes for CASSSGRHLTNEQFF. The genes are TRBV5-4 and TRBJ2-1; D could derive from TRBD1 or TRBD2 (5 bases each). The germline V gene encodes CDR1 SGHNT and CDR2 YYREEE (reference sequence). This CDR3 contains 15 residues. Trimming cost V 3 bases and J 7 bases, with 17 bases left between them.

A note on this clone: Other DNA sequences in this specimen translate into the identical CDR3. This rearrangement joins TRBV5-1 to TRBJ1-3; the D is unclear. The germline gives CDR1 SGHRS, CDR2 YFSETQ. The CDR3 loop spans 13 amino acids. The germline V and J ends were trimmed by 5 bases and 3 bases, with 9 bases remaining between them. Written as DNA, the CDR3 is TGCGCCAGCAGTGAAACGTTTGGAAACACCATATATTTT. The encoded protein is CASSETFGNTIYF.

This clone was seen only a few times. The J gene is TRBJ1-6, the V gene TRBV28, with 9 bases lining up with TRBD1. This CDR3 has 16 amino acids. V dropped 3 bases and J dropped 6; count of bases not matched to a gene: 6. CDR1 is MDHEN and CDR2 is SYDVKM in the germline V gene. The CDR3 loop reads CASSFADRGSNSPLHF. The CDR3 region has the DNA TGTGCCAGCAGTTTCGCGGACAGGGGTAGTAATTCACCCCTCCACTTT.

The genes are TRBV18 and TRBJ2-1, with 8 bases matching TRBD2. Unmatched junction bases numbered 3, after V lost 1 base and J lost 4 bases. Looked up from germline, CDR1 is KGHSH and CDR2 is LQKENI. The CDR3 covers 15 residues. The DNA of the CDR3 is TGTGCCAGCTCACCACAGCGGGGGAAATACAATGAGCAGTTCTTC. Translated, it gives CASSPQRGKYNEQFF.

The chain links TRBV9 to TRBJ1-4; D remains unclear. The ends were cut back, 0 bases at V and 4 bases at J, with 7 bases in the middle. Germline V lookup: CDR1 SGDLS, CDR2 YYNGEE. The CDR3 runs to 14 residues. The CDR3 DNA follows: TGTGCCAGCAGCGTAGACTCGTATAATGAAAAACTGTTTTTT. Its protein product is CASSVDSYNEKLFF. The full variable domain, rest sourced from reference TRBV9 and TRBJ1-4, is DSGVTQTPKHLITATGQRVTLRCSPRSGDLSVYWYQQSLDQGLQFLIQYYNGEERAKGNILERFSAQQFPDLHSELNLSSLELGDSALYFCASSVDSYNEKLFFGSGTQLSVL.

The chain employs TRBV30 and TRBJ1-1; D not certain. The CDR3 is made up of 13 amino acids. CDR1 is GTSNPN and CDR2 is SVGIG in the germline V gene (reference sequence). V was clipped by 3 bases and J by 4 bases, with 12 bases between them. The CDR3 coding sequence is TGTGCCTGGAGGTCAGGAGAGTTCACTGAAGCTTTCTTT. Translating it yields CAWRSGEFTEAFF.

This clone has just one count. The genes are TRBV2 and TRBJ1-2, with 7 bases that match TRBD1. The germline CDR1 and CDR2 sequences are SNHLY and FYNNEI. V lost 1 base and J lost 4; bases outside the gene matches: 6. The CDR3 runs 15 residues. The CDR3 DNA reads TGTGCCAGCAGTGAAGGTAGGGGGCGAAGCTATGGCTACACCTTC. It yields the protein CASSEGRGRSYGYTF.

This chain uses TRBV28 with TRBJ1-5, with 7 bases that match TRBD1. This CDR3 contains 15 residues. Germline V gene sequence: CDR1 MDHEN, CDR2 SYDVKM. With V trimmed by 6 bases and J by 3 bases, 8 bases remained unmatched. The CDR3 coding sequence is TGTGCCAGCAGGGGGAGGGACAGTTTCAATCAGCCCCAGCATTTT. Protein sequence: CASRGRDSFNQPQHF. Full variable domain (outside the CDR3, taken from reference TRBV28 and TRBJ1-5): DVKVTQSSRYLVKRTGEKVFLECVQDMDHENMFWYRQDPGLGLRLIYFSYDVKMKEKGDIPEGYSVSREKKERFSLILESASTNQTSMYLCASRGRDSFNQPQHFGDGTRLSIL.

The chain uses TRBV10-3 and TRBJ1-2, with D maybe TRBD1 (5 bases). The CDR3 runs 14 residues. Looked up from germline, CDR1 is ENHRY and CDR2 is SYGVKD. Between the trimmed V and J ends, which lost 8 bases and 4 bases, there was a span of 17 bases. DNA of the CDR3: TGTGCCATCGCTCCCGGGTCTCAGGGCTATGGCTACACCTTC. Protein product: CAIAPGSQGYGYTF.

The rearrangement links TRBV19 to TRBJ2-5; 7 bases map to TRBD2. The CDR3 extends over 13 amino acids. Losses at the gene ends were 5 bases for V and 9 bases for J; bases not matched to a gene: 9. Looked up from germline, CDR1 is LNHDA and CDR2 is SQIVND (reference sequence). The CDR3, as DNA: TGTGCCAGTAGTCCATGGGAGGGAACACCCCAGTACTTC. Its protein product is CASSPWEGTPQYF.

This clone has a single count. The chain recombines TRBV4-3 with TRBJ2-3, with 8 bases aligning to TRBD2. The germline gives CDR1 LGHNA, CDR2 YSLEER. The CDR3 has 18 amino acids. V lost 1 base and J lost 0; bases outside the gene matches: 9. The CDR3 DNA is TGCGCCAGCAGCCAAGTCCCAACGGGGGGGCCTAGCACAGATACGCAGTATTTT. Translated: CASSQVPTGGPSTDTQYF.

CDR3 sequence reads: CASCFQGFSGQGGEQYF. The CDR3 nucleotides are TGTGCCAGCTGTTTTCAGGGTTTTTCGGGACAGGGCGGCGAGCAGTACTTC. This chain links TRBV2 with TRBJ2-7, with 9 positions matching TRBD1. Germline V gene lookup returns CDR1 SNHLY and CDR2 FYNNEI. CDR3 length equals 17 residues. Germline trimming cut 8 bases from V and 6 bases from J; bases unmatched to any gene: 20.

The gene calls are TRBV5-5 and TRBJ2-1; D is uncertain. The CDR3 spans 13 residues. Trimming removed 1 base at V and 10 bases at J, with 12 bases between. Germline V CDR1 and CDR2: SGHKS, YYEKEE (reference sequence). As DNA, the CDR3 is TGTGCCAGCAGCTTGCTTGTCGGATACGAGCAGTTCTTC. Its protein is CASSLLVGYEQFF.

V usage is TRBV5-4 and J usage is TRBJ1-1; TRBD1 might be the D (6 bases). The CDR3 is made up of 15 amino acids. Germline assignment: CDR1 SGHNT and CDR2 YYREEE (reference sequence). V was pared by 4 bases and J by 4 bases, with 17 bases between. In DNA form, the CDR3 reads TGTGCCAGCAGCGGGGGCGGCCTCGGGGTCACTGAAGCTTTCTTT. Translated, it gives CASSGGGLGVTEAFF.

The chain uses TRBV7-9 and TRBJ2-3; the match to TRBD1 covers 10 bases. Per germline, CDR1 SEHNR and CDR2 FQNEAQ (reference sequence). Trimming removed 4 bases from V and 1 base from J; junction bases left unmatched: 8. The CDR3 totals 17 residues. CDR3 DNA: TGTGCCAGCAGCTCGAAAACCGGGACAGGGGGCACAGATACGCAGTATTTT. It yields the protein CASSSKTGTGGTDTQYF.

V and J are TRBV6-5 and TRBJ1-1; 9 bases fit TRBD1. With V trimmed by 8 bases and J by 1 base, 8 bases remained unmatched. CDR1 MNHEY and CDR2 SVGAGI come from the germline V gene. The CDR3 runs to 15 residues. Here the CDR3 reads CASFRPGQGNTEAFF. The CDR3 region has the DNA TGTGCCAGCTTTCGGCCGGGACAGGGGAACACTGAAGCTTTCTTT.

The rearrangement joins TRBV6-5 to TRBJ1-1; D ambiguous. V was trimmed by 5 bases and J by 4 bases, leaving 17 bases between them. The V gene's germline CDR1 is MNHEY and CDR2 SVGAGI. This CDR3 has 15 residues. CDR3 sequence: CASSPSGRMGTEAFF. The CDR3 nucleotides read TGTGCCAGCAGTCCCTCGGGTAGGATGGGCACTGAAGCTTTCTTT.

The V call is TRBV2, the J call TRBJ1-2; 8 bases are shared with TRBD1. V dropped 6 bases and J dropped 4; count of bases not matched to a gene: 10. Per germline, CDR1 SNHLY and CDR2 FYNNEI. The CDR3 runs 15 residues. This CDR3 is CASSQGAPSTYGYTF. For the CDR3, the DNA is TGTGCCAGCAGCCAGGGGGCTCCTTCAACCTATGGCTACACCTTC.

This chain links TRBV2 with TRBJ1-1; 8 positions match TRBD1. From germline, CDR1 is SNHLY and CDR2 FYNNEI. The CDR3 covers 14 residues. V shed 6 bases, J shed 1 base, and the junction held 4 bases outside the gene matches. This chain's CDR3 is CASRTGAANTEAFF. CDR3 nucleotide sequence: TGTGCCAGCAGGACAGGGGCAGCGAACACTGAAGCTTTCTTT.

This chain connects TRBV3-1 (or the pseudogene TRBV3-2) to TRBJ2-5; 12 bases align to TRBD1. J lost 5 bases, V lost 6 bases, and 10 bases had no gene match. CDR3 length equals 16 residues. Germline V gives CDR1 LGHDT, CDR2 YNNKEL (reference sequence). As DNA, the CDR3 is TGTGCCAGCAGTACATCGGGACAGGGGGCGCGGGAGACCCAGTACTTC. Amino acid sequence: CASSTSGQGARETQYF.